Listed below are T cell receptor beta chains from one sample, sequenced in a study of T cells in Graves' hyperthyroidism and ophthalmopathy. Each CDR3 protein is one row after TCRdb ran MiXCR on the multiplex PCR reads. This table holds some 370,000 distinct CDR3 sequences, roughly an eighth found once. Input material: blood. Receptors were obtained from a man aged 45-65 years with Graves' ophthalmopathy. Each CDR3 is given with its conserved first and last residue. A D gene is named only where the DNA matches it firmly. Clone size is stated in some rows and not others, as once, few, many or a class when expanded.

V	J	size	D	DNA	CDR3
TRBV2	TRBJ2-7	many	-	TGTGCCAGCAGTGAAATTGGTGGGTCCGCCTACGAGCAGTACTTC	CASSEIGGSAYEQYF
TRBV7-9	TRBJ2-1	-	TRBD1	TGTGCCAGCAGTCCCTCTGCGGGACAGGGGTTCAACAATGAGCAGTTCTTC	CASSPSAGQGFNNEQFF
TRBV20-1	TRBJ2-3	many	-	TGCAGTGCTAGAGACCCGAGCACAGATACGCAGTATTTT	CSARDPSTDTQYF
TRBV2	TRBJ2-7	many	TRBD2	TGTGCCAGCAGTGAAGCGCTTCGGGGGGGGAGGAGGTACGAGCAGTACTTC	CASSEALRGGRRYEQYF
TRBV28	TRBJ1-1	many	TRBD1	TGTGCCAGCAGTGTTCTCAATTTGGGACAGAGGAACACTGAAGCTTTCTTT	CASSVLNLGQRNTEAFF
TRBV11-3	TRBJ2-5	many	-	TGTGCCAGCAGCTGGACCGGGATTACACAAGAGACCCAGTACTTC	CASSWTGITQETQYF
TRBV2	TRBJ2-3	many	-	TGTGCCAGCAAGACTACCGGCCCCGGCGCAGATACGCAGTATTTT	CASKTTGPGADTQYF
TRBV5-1	TRBJ2-3	many	-	TGCGCCAGCAGCTTGGGGCGGTTAGGTGCTGATACGCAGTATTTT	CASSLGRLGADTQYF
TRBV9	TRBJ2-1	-	TRBD2	TGTGCCAGCAGCGTAGAACCTAGCGGGAGGGTAGAGCAGTTCTTC	CASSVEPSGRVEQFF
TRBV18	TRBJ1-1	many	-	TGTGCCAGCTCACCGGGAGTCGTCACTGAAGCTTTCTTT	CASSPGVVTEAFF
TRBV5-1	TRBJ1-2	few	-	TGCGCCAGCGGAGGCAGGGCAGACTATGGCTACACCTTC	CASGGRADYGYTF
TRBV14	TRBJ2-7	few	TRBD2	TGTGCCAGCAGCCCCTGGGAGGCACTAGCGGGGGCCTACGAGCAGTACTTC	CASSPWEALAGAYEQYF
TRBV5-1	TRBJ2-1	few	-	TGCGCCAGCAGCTTCTCCCGGGACCTCTCCAATGAGCAGTTCTTC	CASSFSRDLSNEQFF
TRBV18	TRBJ1-1	many	-	TGTGCCAGCTCACCACCTAACTCAAGGAACACTGAAGCTTTCTTT	CASSPPNSRNTEAFF
TRBV19	TRBJ2-5	-	-	TGTGCCAGTAGTATACGAACAGTCCAAGAGACCCAGTACTTC	CASSIRTVQETQYF
TRBV6-2/TRBV6-3	TRBJ1-5	many	-	TGTGCCAGCAGTTACTCCGGGACGTCCAATCAGCCCCAGCATTTT	CASSYSGTSNQPQHF
TRBV3-1	TRBJ2-5	many	-	TGTGCCAGCAGCCAAACCGACAGGCAAGAGACCCAGTACTTC	CASSQTDRQETQYF
TRBV25-1	TRBJ2-2	-	TRBD2	TGTGCCAGCAGTGACCCCGGACTAGACCTTACCGGGGAGCTGTTTTTT	CASSDPGLDLTGELFF
TRBV13	TRBJ1-1	many	-	TGTGCCAGCGATTCGACGGAGGGGAACACTGAAGCTTTCTTT	CASDSTEGNTEAFF
TRBV20-1	TRBJ2-5	many	TRBD1	TGCAGTGCTAGTCGGACAGGGGGCTTGTCGGAGACCCAGTACTTC	CSASRTGGLSETQYF
TRBV5-1	TRBJ2-3	many	TRBD2	TGCGCCAGCCGAGCGGTACTAGCGGGAACAGATACGCAGTATTTT	CASRAVLAGTDTQYF
TRBV7-9	TRBJ2-5	many	-	TGTGCCAGCAGCTTAGGTCAACGGTGGGGAGAGACCCAGTACTTC	CASSLGQRWGETQYF
TRBV30	TRBJ2-4	many	TRBD2	TGTGCCTGGAGTGTATTGGGTGGGAGGGGAAACATTCAGTACTTC	CAWSVLGGRGNIQYF
TRBV7-9	TRBJ2-5	-	TRBD2	TGTGCCAGCAGCTTATCGGCGGGAGGGAGGGAGACCCAGTACTTC	CASSLSAGGRETQYF
TRBV27	TRBJ2-7	few	-	TGTGCCAGCCGACGGGGGATGGGTCTTTACGAGCAGTACTTC	CASRRGMGLYEQYF